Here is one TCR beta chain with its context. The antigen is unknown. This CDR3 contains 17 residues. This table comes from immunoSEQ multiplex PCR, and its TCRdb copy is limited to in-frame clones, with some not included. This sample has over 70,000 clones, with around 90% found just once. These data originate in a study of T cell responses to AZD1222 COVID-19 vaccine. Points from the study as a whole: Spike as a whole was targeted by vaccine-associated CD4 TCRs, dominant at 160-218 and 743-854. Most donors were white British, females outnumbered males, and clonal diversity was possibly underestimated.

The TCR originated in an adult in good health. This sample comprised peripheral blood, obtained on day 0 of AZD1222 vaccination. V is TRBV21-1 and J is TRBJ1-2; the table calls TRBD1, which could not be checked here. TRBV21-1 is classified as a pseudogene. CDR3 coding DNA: TGTGCCAGCAGCAAAGAACGGACAGATAAAATTAGCTATGGCTACACCTTC. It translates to CASSKERTDKISYGYTF.